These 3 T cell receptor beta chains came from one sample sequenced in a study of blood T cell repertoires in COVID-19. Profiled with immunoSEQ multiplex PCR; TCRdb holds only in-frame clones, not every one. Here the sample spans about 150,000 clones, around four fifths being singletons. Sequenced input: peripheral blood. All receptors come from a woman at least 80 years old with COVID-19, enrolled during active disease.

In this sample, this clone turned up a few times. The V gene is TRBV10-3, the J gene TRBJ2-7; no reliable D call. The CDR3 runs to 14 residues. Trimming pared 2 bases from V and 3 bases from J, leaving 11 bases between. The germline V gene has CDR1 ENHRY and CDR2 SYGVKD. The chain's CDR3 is CAISEPLRLYEQYF. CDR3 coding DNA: TGTGCCATCAGTGAGCCCCTCCGACTCTACGAGCAGTACTTC.

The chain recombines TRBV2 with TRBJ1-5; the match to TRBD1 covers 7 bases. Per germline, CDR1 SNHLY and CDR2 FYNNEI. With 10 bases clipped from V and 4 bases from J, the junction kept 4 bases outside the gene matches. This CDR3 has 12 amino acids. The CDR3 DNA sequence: TGTGCCACCCGACAGGGTAATCAGCCCCAGCATTTT. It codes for CATRQGNQPQHF.

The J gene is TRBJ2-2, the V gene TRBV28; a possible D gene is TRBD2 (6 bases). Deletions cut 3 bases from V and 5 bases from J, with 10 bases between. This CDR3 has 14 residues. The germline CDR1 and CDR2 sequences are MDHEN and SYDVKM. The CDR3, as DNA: TGTGCCAGCAGTTTGATGGGGAGGACCGGGGAGCTGTTTTTT. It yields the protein CASSLMGRTGELFF.